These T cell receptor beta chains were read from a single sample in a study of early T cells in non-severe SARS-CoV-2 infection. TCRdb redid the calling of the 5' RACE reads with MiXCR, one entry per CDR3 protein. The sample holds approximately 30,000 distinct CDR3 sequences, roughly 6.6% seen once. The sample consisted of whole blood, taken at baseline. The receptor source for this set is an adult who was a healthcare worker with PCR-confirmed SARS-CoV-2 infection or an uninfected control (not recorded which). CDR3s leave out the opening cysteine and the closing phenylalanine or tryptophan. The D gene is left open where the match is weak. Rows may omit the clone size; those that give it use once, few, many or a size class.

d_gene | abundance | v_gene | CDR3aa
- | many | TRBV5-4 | ASRVLANEGDEQF
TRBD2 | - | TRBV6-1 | ASLAGGYNEQF
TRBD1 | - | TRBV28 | ASRRSGGIADTQY
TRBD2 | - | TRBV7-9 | ASSLEGLAGETQY
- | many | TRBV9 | ASSVYTGELF
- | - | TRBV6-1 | ASSRDADTQY
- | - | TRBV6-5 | ASSSPANTEAF
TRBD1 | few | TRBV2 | ASSPGGQGTDTQY
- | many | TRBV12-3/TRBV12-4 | ASSSGPSSEQY
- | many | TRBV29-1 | SVEASSGANVLT
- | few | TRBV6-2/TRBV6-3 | ASPGRQEVGTGELF
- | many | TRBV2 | ASSELSWPTT
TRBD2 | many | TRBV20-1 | SARVPTGRNEQF
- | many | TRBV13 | ASSIRTGRTQETQY
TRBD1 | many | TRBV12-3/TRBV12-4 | ASTTGSGQGVQPQH
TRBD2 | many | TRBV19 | ASSLASGGEQF
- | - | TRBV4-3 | ASSRAYAQVTDTQY
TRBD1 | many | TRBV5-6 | ASSQPGTGDEAF
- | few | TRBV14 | ASSQDRGQNEQF
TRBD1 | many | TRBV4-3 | ASSRGTGPYEQY
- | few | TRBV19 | ASKDRSFQVMH
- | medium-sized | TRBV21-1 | ASSPPRGEQY